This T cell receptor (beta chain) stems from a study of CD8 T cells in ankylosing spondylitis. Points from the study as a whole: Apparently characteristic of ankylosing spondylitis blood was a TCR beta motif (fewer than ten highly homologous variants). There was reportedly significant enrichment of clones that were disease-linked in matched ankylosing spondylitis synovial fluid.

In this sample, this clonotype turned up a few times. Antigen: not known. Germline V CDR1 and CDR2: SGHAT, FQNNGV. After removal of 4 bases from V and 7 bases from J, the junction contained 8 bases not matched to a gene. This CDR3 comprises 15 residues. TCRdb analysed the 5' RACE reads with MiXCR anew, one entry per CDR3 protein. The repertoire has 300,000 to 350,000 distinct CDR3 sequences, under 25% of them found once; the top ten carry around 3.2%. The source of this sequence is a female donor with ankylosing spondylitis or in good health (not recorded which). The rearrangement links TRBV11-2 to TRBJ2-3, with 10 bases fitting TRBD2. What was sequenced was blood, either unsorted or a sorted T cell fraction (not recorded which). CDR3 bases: TGTGCCAGCAGCTACCTAGCGGGAGCTATGAATACGCAGTATTTT. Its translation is CASSYLAGAMNTQYF. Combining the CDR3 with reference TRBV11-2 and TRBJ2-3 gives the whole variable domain EAGVAQSPRYKIIEKRQSVAFWCNPISGHATLYWYQQILGQGPKLLIQFQNNGVVDDSQLPKDRFSAERLKGVDSTLKIQPAKLEDSAVYLCASSYLAGAMNTQYFGPGTRLTVL.